The clone carrying this TCR beta chain was recorded many times. Its target is unknown. The total RNA was obtained from whole blood that was not fractionated. This sample stems from a study of human T cells and chemical hapten exposure. At the level of the study: Minor volume differences among pooled libraries chiefly drove per-sample TCR yield variation.

Study results and caveats: The number of TCRs over 1 in 1000 frequency stayed unchanged after DPC.

The CDR3 length is 17 residues. Separate cDNA molecules received unique molecular identifiers, which the library attached to them. In the authors' workflow: Counting gave a median of 95,638 TCRs per sample, with values ranging from about 23,224 to 690,600. TCRdb used MiXCR to reprocess the 5' RACE reads, holding one entry per CDR3 protein. The V and J calls and clone size are TCRdb's, not the authors'. In the table there are some 150,000 distinct CDR3 sequences, roughly 4% of which are singletons. This chain links TRBV3-2 with TRBJ2-1; TRBD2, as called in the table, went unchecked against the DNA. TRBV3-2 is a pseudogene segment. The TCR sequence derives from a female donor in good health. The CDR3 loop reads CASSQDQGTSSYNEQFF. Here the CDR3 DNA reads TGTGCCAGCAGCCAAGATCAGGGGACTAGTTCCTACAATGAGCAGTTCTTC.